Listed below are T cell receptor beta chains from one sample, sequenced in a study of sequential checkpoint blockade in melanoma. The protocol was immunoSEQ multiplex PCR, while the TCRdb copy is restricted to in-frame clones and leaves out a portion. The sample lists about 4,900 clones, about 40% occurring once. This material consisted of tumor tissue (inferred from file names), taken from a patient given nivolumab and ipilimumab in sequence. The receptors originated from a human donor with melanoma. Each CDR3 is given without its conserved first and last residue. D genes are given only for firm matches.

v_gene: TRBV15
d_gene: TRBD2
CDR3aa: ATSRDRLAGGNHEQF

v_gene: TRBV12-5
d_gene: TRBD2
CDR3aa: ASNLIAGGDTQY

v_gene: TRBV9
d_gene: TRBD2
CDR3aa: ASSVASSGRYNEQF

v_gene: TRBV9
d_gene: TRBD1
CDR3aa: ASSSASGTAFSEQY

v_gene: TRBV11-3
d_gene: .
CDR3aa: ASSLVLRDSVQY

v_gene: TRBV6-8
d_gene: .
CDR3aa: ASTREVSFNTGELF

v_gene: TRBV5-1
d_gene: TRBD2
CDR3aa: ASSFSPSGANNEQF

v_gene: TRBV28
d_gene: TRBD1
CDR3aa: ASSSRDRGTDTQY

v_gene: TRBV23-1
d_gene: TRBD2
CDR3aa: ASSPSTSGASRREQF

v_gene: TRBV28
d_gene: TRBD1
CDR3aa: ASLEGQGAGEQY

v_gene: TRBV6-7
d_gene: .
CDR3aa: ASSEPPKTAFSGNTIY

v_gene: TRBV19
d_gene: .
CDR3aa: ASSMGAYTQY

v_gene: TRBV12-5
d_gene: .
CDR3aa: ASGRRNEQY

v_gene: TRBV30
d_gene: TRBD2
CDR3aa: AWSVRTSGIKEDTQY

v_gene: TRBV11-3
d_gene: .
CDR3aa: ASSLGTANQPQH

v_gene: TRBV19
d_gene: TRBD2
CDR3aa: ASSPGTSGANEQF

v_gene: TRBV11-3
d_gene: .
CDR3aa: ASSLAAGITDTQY

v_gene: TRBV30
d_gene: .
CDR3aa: AWNLRGPEAF

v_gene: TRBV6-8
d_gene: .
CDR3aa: ASSYSPGSLSYEQY

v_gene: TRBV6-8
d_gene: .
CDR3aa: ASSSTSGELF

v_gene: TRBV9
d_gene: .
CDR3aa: TSSVQRGEGTEAF

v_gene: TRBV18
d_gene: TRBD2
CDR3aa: ASSPGLAGEETQY

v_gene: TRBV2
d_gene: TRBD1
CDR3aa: ASRNTGEGSYGYT

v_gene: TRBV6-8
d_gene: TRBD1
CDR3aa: ASSYYRGEAF

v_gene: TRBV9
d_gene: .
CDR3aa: ASSPRLDYEQY

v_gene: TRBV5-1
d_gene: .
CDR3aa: ASSLDQTATGELF

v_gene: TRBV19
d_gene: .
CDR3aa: ASSIGLSNAGELF

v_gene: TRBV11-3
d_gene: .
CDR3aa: ASSLGFTRVETQY

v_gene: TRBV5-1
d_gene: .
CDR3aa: ASSLATANYEQY

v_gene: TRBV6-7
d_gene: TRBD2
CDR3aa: ASSPRGGAGTYEQY

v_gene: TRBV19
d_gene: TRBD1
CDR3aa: ASSRMGQDNEQF

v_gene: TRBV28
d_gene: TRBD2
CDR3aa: ASSGLAGRRNEQF

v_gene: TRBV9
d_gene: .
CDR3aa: ASSVDVRVDNEQF

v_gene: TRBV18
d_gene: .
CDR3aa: ASSPALNNEQF

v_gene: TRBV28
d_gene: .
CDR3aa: ATLDRLNYGYT

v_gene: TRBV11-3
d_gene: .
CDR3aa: ASSTGRTYQETQY

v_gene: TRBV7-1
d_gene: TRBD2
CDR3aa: ASSLTPGGPYEQY

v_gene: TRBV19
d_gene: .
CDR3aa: ASSILRDLNQPQH

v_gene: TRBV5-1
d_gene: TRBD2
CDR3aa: ASSLPSGLADEQY

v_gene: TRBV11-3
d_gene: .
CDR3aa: ASSPTSARRNEKLF

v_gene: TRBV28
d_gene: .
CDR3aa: ASSLERGGNGEQF

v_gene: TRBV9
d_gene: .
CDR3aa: ASSNMNTEAF

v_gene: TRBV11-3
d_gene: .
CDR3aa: ASSLGSGIQETQY

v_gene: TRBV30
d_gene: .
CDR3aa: AWSGDGYEQY

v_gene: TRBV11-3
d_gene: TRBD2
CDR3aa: ASSLGLAGNNEQF

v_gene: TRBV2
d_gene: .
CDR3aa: ASSVLQNYEQY

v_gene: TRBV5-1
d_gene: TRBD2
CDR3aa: ASSFRGDGYEQY

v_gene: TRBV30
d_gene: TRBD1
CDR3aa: AWSVRTGVSSYEQY

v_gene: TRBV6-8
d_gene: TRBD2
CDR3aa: ASRDSGRGSEQY

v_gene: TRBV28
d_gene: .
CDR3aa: ASSLGAGPVF

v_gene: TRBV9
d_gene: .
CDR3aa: ASRLQANTEAF

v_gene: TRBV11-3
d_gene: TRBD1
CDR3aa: ASSGSTGFYGYT